This TCR beta chain was recorded in a study of blood T cell repertoires in COVID-19. Using immunoSEQ multiplex PCR, the repertoire was profiled, and TCRdb retains in-frame clones only, with some absent. The table includes about 270,000 clones, around 89% detected once. The V gene lost 1 base and the J gene lost 2 bases, with 4 bases spanning the gap. The CDR3 has 13 amino acids. J is TRBJ2-3 and V is TRBV12-3 or TRBV12-4; D uncertain. The material sequenced was PBMCs or T cells enriched from blood (not recorded which). This receptor was obtained from a young woman with acute COVID-19. Written as DNA, the CDR3 is TGTGCCAGCAGTTTAGATTACACAGATACGCAGTATTTT. Translation gives CASSLDYTDTQYF.